This entry concerns a single TCR beta chain. By how much of the sample it makes up, this clonotype is medium-sized (0.01 to 0.1%). What this receptor recognizes is not known. The input lacks base qualities; no much larger clone sits a single base away. The data are from a study of T cell repertoires in breast cancer (dated by TCRdb to about 2016). Regarding the research as a whole: The study profiled tumors, lymph nodes and peripheral blood lymphocytes from breast cancer patients, plus peripheral blood from healthy control donors. On average, sequencing produced around 500,000 sequences per sample, which came to about 10 reads per input cell. The study reasoned that TCRs shared between breast cancer patients would target shared antigens, given breast cancer's low mutational burden and rare common mutations. Nine healthy donors, of an age range similar to that of the patients, were included as controls. Tumor-free lymph nodes were processed without enzymatic digestion, and Ficoll was used to separate blood samples. After being minced and digested with Liberase and DNase, tumors and tumor-involved lymph nodes were passed through 70-um and 40-um filters. The majority of the 20 or so patient tumors analyzed for shared TCRs were ER+/PR+. The paper's findings and limits, for the study overall: Emulsion RT-PCR was regarded as qualitative rather than quantitative, because clone recovery was skewed by transcript abundance and primer differences. Genuine antitumor clones may have been missed because singleton TCRs were discarded and only part of each tumor was sampled. Sentinel lymph nodes involved by tumor shared about fourfold more TCRs with matched tumor repertoires than tumor-free nodes did (about 8.3% versus 1.9%). Shared TCRs were encoded by various nucleotide sequences, which suggests selection and expansion based on antigen. Fewer than 20 TCR pairs were shared across seven or more patient tumors and were rarely found in control blood, which suggested possible tumor specificity. TRBV7 predominated among the shared TCRs, which could possibly reflect tumor recognition or a mispriming bias from eight TRBV7 primers.

Library generation was performed with emulsion pairing. Unpaired genes were suppressed by a second nested PCR with blocking oligos, after which a third nested PCR added Illumina adaptors and barcodes. Between roughly 5,000 and 280,000 T cells, along with C-region, Stepout and V-region primers, were included in each emulsion RT-PCR master mix. The emulsions were generated using the Micellula Emulsion and Purification Kit, and the RT-PCR was run with Qiagen OneStep RT-PCR reagents. Pooled libraries were sequenced with paired-end 2 x 250 reads on an Illumina MiSeq. The published analysis was carried out like this. In Galaxy, read pairs were joined and then clipped at the engineered overlap into separate alpha and beta files, and any unclipped reads were discarded. To assign alpha-beta pairs, the researchers used CompleteTCR, a MiTCR-based pipeline that relies on an R script to link chains sharing read cluster identifiers. TCR sequences that were observed only once, about 1-3.4% of the total, were removed as potential sequencing errors. TCRdb reanalyzed the raw reads on its own, using fastp at Q25 for trimming and MiXCR for clone calling, and kept in-frame beta chains. Rows are unified per CDR3 protein, each entry keeping the most common DNA and genes. The V and J calls, along with clone size, are taken from TCRdb and not from the paper's own processing. Present in this sample are about 40,000 distinct CDR3 sequences, less than 55% of which were seen just once. 50% to 65% of the sample comes from the top ten.

Paired alpha-beta TCRs of CD8+ T cells were analyzed using an expanded emulsion RT-PCR method with primers for all TCR V genes. CD8+ T cells were isolated with a CD8 positive selection kit and incubated overnight in about 9.9 IU/mL IL-2 before emulsion RT-PCR. V was cut back by 10 bases and J by 9 bases, leaving a gap of 13 bases between them. CDR1 and CDR2 are read off the germline V gene as MNHNS and SASEGT. The CDR3 numbers 11 residues from cysteine through phenylalanine. Only the CDR3 portion is preserved as DNA: 33 bases, with reading frame beginning at the first base. Sequencing was done on a sample of CD8+ T cells. The receptor comes from a pool of human donors with breast cancer or a healthy control (not recorded which). The sequence is built from TRBV6-1 and TRBJ2-1; the D segment cannot be called with confidence. The sequenced DNA: TGTGCCACCCTTACGGGCCTTGAGCAGTTCTTC. This codes for CATLTGLEQFF.